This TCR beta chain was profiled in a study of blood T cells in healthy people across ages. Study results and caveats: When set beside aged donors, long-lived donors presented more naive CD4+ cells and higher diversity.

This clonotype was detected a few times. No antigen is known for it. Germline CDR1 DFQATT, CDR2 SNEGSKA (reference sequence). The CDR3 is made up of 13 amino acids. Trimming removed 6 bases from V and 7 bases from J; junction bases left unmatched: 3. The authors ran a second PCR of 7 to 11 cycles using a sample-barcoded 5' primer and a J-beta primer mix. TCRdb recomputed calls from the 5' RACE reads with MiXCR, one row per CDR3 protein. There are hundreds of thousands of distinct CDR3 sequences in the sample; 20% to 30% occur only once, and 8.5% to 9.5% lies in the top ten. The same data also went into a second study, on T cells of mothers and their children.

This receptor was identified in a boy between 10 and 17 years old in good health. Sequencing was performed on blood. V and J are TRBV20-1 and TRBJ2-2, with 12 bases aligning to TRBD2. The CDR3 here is CSARLAGVGELFF. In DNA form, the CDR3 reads TGCAGTGCCCGACTAGCGGGGGTCGGGGAGCTGTTTTTT.